This TCR beta chain comes out of a study of blood T cell repertoires in COVID-19. The wider study: In each case, the material was cDNA or gDNA derived from T cells, B-cell-depleted T cells, or PBMCs.

This clone has a single count. Distinct nucleotide sequences in the sample also encode this CDR3. Enrollees, roughly 18 to 95 years old, lived in 24 US areas. Participants' own reports of clinical history determined their cohort assignment. In Cohort 3, a recovered donor had either two negative PCRs, clearance, or symptom resolution. Profiled with immunoSEQ multiplex PCR; TCRdb holds only in-frame clones, not every one. This sample has about 250,000 clones; 80% to 90% occur once, and the top ten carry roughly 4%. The CDR3 totals 12 residues. CDR1 is ENHRY, CDR2 SYGVKD, per germline. The V gene lost 3 bases and the J gene lost 5 bases, with 7 bases spanning the gap.

The chain employs TRBV10-3 and TRBJ1-1; D unclear. Material: PBMCs or T cells enriched from blood (not recorded which). This receptor was identified in a woman between 25 and 40 years old who had recovered from COVID-19. CDR3 region: CAISEGGTEAFF. The CDR3 nucleotides are TGTGCCATCAGTGAAGGCGGTACTGAAGCTTTCTTT.